This T cell receptor (beta chain) derives from a study of blood T cell repertoires in COVID-19. There are a few counts of this clone. Germline V CDR1 and CDR2: SEHNR, FQNEAQ (reference sequence). The CDR3 has 14 amino acids. The junction had 5 bases not matched to a gene; V was cut back by 5 bases and J by 3 bases. The protocol was immunoSEQ multiplex PCR, while the TCRdb copy is restricted to in-frame clones and leaves out a portion. The top ten clones hold around 2.1% of a sample with approximately 390,000 clones, roughly 90% of them seen once. The TCR sequence derives from a woman aged 40 to 55 with acute COVID-19. Specimen: PBMCs or T cells enriched from blood (not recorded which). The gene calls are TRBV7-9 and TRBJ2-7, with 9 bases aligning to TRBD1. The CDR3 DNA reads as TGTGCCAGCAGCCCCGGGACAGGGATCTACGAGCAGTACTTC. This codes for CASSPGTGIYEQYF.